Following are 13 T cell receptor beta chains from one sample sequenced in a study of human T cells and chemical hapten exposure. TCRdb ran MiXCR on the RACE reads and lists one entry per CDR3 protein. Of about 160,000 distinct CDR3 sequences listed, approximately 30% were seen once; the top ten hold 2.1%. Noted time point: patch test 3, about 24 weeks after DPC sensitization. The treatment here: therapeutic diphenylcyclopropenone sensitization with weekly scalp DPC. The specimen was whole blood, collected in connection with sensitization to the hapten diphenylcyclopropenone (DPC). The receptors come from a young woman with alopecia areata. Some clones in this sample may be carry-over from other donors' samples.

The rearrangement links TRBV12-3 or TRBV12-4 to TRBJ2-5; 7 bases agree with TRBD1. V was clipped by 5 bases and J by 4 bases; unmatched bases: 7. This CDR3 contains 14 residues. CDR3 amino acids: CASSRDSLGETQYF. CDR3 nucleotide sequence: TGTGCCAGCAGTCGGGACAGCCTAGGAGAGACCCAGTACTTC.

This clonotype appeared a few times. The chain uses TRBV6-5 and TRBJ2-1; D is undetermined. V dropped 3 bases and J dropped 8 bases, with 14 bases sitting between them. The CDR3 contains 14 residues. Germline V CDR1 and CDR2: MNHEY, SVGAGI. DNA for the CDR3: TGTGCCAGCAGTTATCATCCGGGTGCCGATGAGCAGTTCTTC. Amino acids: CASSYHPGADEQFF.

V gene TRBV2 combines with J gene TRBJ2-5; D call uncertain. This CDR3 has 14 residues. The V end lost 5 bases, the J end lost 3 bases, and 13 bases lay between the germline ends. Germline loops: CDR1 SNHLY, CDR2 FYNNEI. CDR3 region: CASSLLKEKETQYF. CDR3 DNA sequence: TGTGCCAGCAGTTTGTTAAAGGAGAAAGAGACCCAGTACTTC.

The chain is built from TRBV7-2 and TRBJ1-1; TRBD1 matches 7 bases. CDR3 length: 13 residues. Germline CDR1 SGHTA, CDR2 FQGNSA. Losses at the gene ends were 1 base for V and 11 bases for J; bases not matched to a gene: 7. CDR3 coding DNA: TGTGCCAGCAGCTTAGAAATAGGGGGCGCCGCTTTCTTT. Its translation is CASSLEIGGAAFF.

As concerns this clonotype: Its ends do not fully match the called genes, so a read error is possible. The CDR3 DNA reads TGTGCCAGCAGTCTATTTAGCAATCAGCCCCAGCGTTTT. Residues: CASSLFSNQPQRF. V and J are TRBV2 and TRBJ1-5; D gene ambiguous. This CDR3 spans 13 amino acids. CDR1 and CDR2 (germline): SNHLY, FYNNEI.

This chain links TRBV6-1 with TRBJ2-3, with 8 bases identical to TRBD2. The V and J ends lost 1 base and 5 bases, in that order; junction bases with no gene match: 2. Germline V gene data show CDR1 as MNHNS and CDR2 as SASEGT. The CDR3 is 14 amino acids. CDR3 sequence (DNA): TGTGCCAGCAGTGAAGGGACTAGCCGAGATACGCAGTATTTT. This codes for CASSEGTSRDTQYF.

This clonotype was counted between two and nine times. The chain joins TRBV6-2 or TRBV6-3 to TRBJ2-1, with D hard to call. CDR3 length: 13 amino acids. Trimming took 5 bases from V and 4 from J, leaving 9 bases between them. Per the germline V gene, CDR1 is MNHEY and CDR2 is SVGEGT. The chain's CDR3 is CASSVMVYNEQFF. DNA of the CDR3: TGTGCCAGCAGTGTCATGGTTTACAATGAGCAGTTCTTC.

As regards this clonotype: No conserved phenylalanine or tryptophan is present at the end of the CDR3, so a read error is the likely explanation. The chain combines TRBV20-1 with TRBJ2-2, with D possibly matching TRBD2 (6 bases). CDR1 is DFQATT, CDR2 SNEGSKA, per germline (reference sequence). V lost 5 bases to trimming and J lost 0 bases, with 13 bases between them. The CDR3 length is 15 residues. CDR3 coding DNA: TGCAGTGCTCCCTACGGGGGAACGAACACCGGGGAGCTGTTTCTT. Translation: CSAPYGGTNTGELFL.

V gene TRBV11-2 combines with J gene TRBJ2-7; D unclear. The CDR3 runs 13 residues. The V and J ends lost 0 bases and 6 bases respectively, with 9 bases between them. The V gene's germline CDR1 is SGHAT and CDR2 FQNNGV. CDR3 in amino acids: CASSLDGWIEQYF. CDR3 coding DNA: TGTGCCAGCAGCTTAGATGGTTGGATCGAGCAGTACTTC.

The chain employs TRBV10-2 and TRBJ1-2; no clear D gene. Looked up from germline, CDR1 is WSHSY and CDR2 is SAAADI. The germline V and J ends were trimmed by 8 bases and 5 bases, with 9 bases remaining between them. The CDR3 totals 11 residues. CDR3 nucleotides: TGCGCCAGCCAGACTGTATATGGCTACACCTTC. This translates into CASQTVYGYTF.

The chain recombines TRBV6-2 or TRBV6-3 with TRBJ2-4, with 8 nucleotides matching TRBD1. V was clipped by 6 bases and J by 0 bases; unmatched bases: 7. CDR3 length: 16 residues. Germline lookup yields CDR1 MNHEY and CDR2 SVGEGT. CDR3 sequence: CASREKGQGAKNIQYF. The CDR3 DNA reads as TGTGCCAGCAGGGAGAAAGGACAGGGAGCCAAAAACATTCAGTACTTC.

Only a few counts were recorded for this clonotype. The chain combines TRBV20-1 with TRBJ1-1; no clear D gene. V gave up 1 base and J gave up 3 bases, with 9 bases separating them. Germline lookup yields CDR1 DFQATT and CDR2 SNEGSKA (reference sequence). The CDR3 runs 13 residues. CDR3 residues: CSARALRDTEAFF. CDR3 sequence (DNA): TGCAGTGCTAGAGCTCTTAGGGACACTGAAGCTTTCTTT.

J is TRBJ2-5 and V is TRBV5-1, with D hard to call. Germline V CDR1 and CDR2: SGHRS, YFSETQ. This CDR3 has 12 residues. Trimming removed 0 bases at V and 5 bases at J, with 5 bases between. In DNA form, the CDR3 reads TGCGCCAGCAGCTTGGAGGTCGAGACCCAGTACTTC. Translation: CASSLEVETQYF.